Listed below are T cell receptor beta chains from one sample, sequenced in a study of control samples from healthy donors and cancer patients. Data came from immunoSEQ multiplex PCR; TCRdb stores just in-frame clones and leaves some out. The sample records over 200,000 clones, over 70% being singletons. Sequenced: PBMCs. These receptors were obtained from a woman in her fifties or sixties with lung cancer. The CDR3 runs from the conserved cysteine through the conserved F or W. D genes are given only for firm matches. Clone size is given for some rows only: seen once, a few or many times, or a class if the clone is expanded.

J gene: TRBJ1-5; clone size: many; V gene: TRBV2; D gene: NA; CDR3 length: 12; CDR3 protein: CASSEQLGAQHF; CDR3 DNA: TGTGCCAGCAGTGAACAGTTAGGAGCCCAGCATTTT
J gene: TRBJ2-1; clone size: NA; V gene: TRBV7-6; D gene: TRBD1; CDR3 length: 16; CDR3 protein: CASSAGTGLTYNEQFF; CDR3 DNA: TGTGCCAGCAGCGCGGGGACAGGCCTTACCTACAATGAGCAGTTCTTC
J gene: TRBJ2-7; clone size: NA; V gene: TRBV19; D gene: TRBD2; CDR3 length: 16; CDR3 protein: CASSILWGGRPTEQYF; CDR3 DNA: TGTGCCAGTAGTATTTTATGGGGCGGGAGGCCAACCGAGCAGTACTTC
J gene: TRBJ1-1; clone size: NA; V gene: TRBV7-3; D gene: NA; CDR3 length: 12; CDR3 protein: CASSATGAEAFF; CDR3 DNA: TGTGCCAGCAGCGCTACGGGAGCGGAAGCTTTCTTT
J gene: TRBJ2-3; clone size: once; V gene: TRBV7-9; D gene: TRBD2; CDR3 length: 16; CDR3 protein: CASSLGGLADEGTQYF; CDR3 DNA: TGTGCCAGCAGCTTAGGGGGACTAGCGGACGAGGGTACGCAGTATTTT
J gene: TRBJ1-1; clone size: NA; V gene: TRBV7-3; D gene: NA; CDR3 length: 14; CDR3 protein: CASSPRGSGTEAFF; CDR3 DNA: TGTGCCAGCAGCCCCCGAGGGTCGGGGACTGAAGCTTTCTTT
J gene: TRBJ1-4; clone size: NA; V gene: TRBV9; D gene: NA; CDR3 length: 17; CDR3 protein: CASSVGSPTGWNEKLFF; CDR3 DNA: TGTGCCAGCAGCGTAGGGTCCCCGACAGGATGGAATGAAAAACTGTTTTTT
J gene: TRBJ2-3; clone size: once; V gene: TRBV3-1/TRBV3-2; D gene: TRBD2; CDR3 length: 17; CDR3 protein: CASSQVAGGGGTDTQYF; CDR3 DNA: TGTGCCAGCAGCCAAGTTGCGGGAGGGGGTGGGACAGATACGCAGTATTTT
J gene: TRBJ1-5; clone size: once; V gene: TRBV2; D gene: NA; CDR3 length: 14; CDR3 protein: CASSEGFPGQPQHF; CDR3 DNA: TGTGCCAGCAGTGAGGGCTTTCCCGGACAGCCCCAGCATTTT
J gene: TRBJ2-3; clone size: once; V gene: TRBV7-2; D gene: NA; CDR3 length: 15; CDR3 protein: CASSLGGALTDTQYF; CDR3 DNA: TGTGCCAGCAGCTTAGGCGGGGCTCTCACAGATACGCAGTATTTT
J gene: TRBJ1-4; clone size: NA; V gene: TRBV30; D gene: NA; CDR3 length: 17; CDR3 protein: CAWSVLGGLGTNEKLFF; CDR3 DNA: TGTGCCTGGAGTGTACTGGGGGGGTTGGGAACTAATGAAAAACTGTTTTTT
J gene: TRBJ2-5; clone size: NA; V gene: TRBV11-2; D gene: TRBD1; CDR3 length: 15; CDR3 protein: CASSFEPRGWETQYF; CDR3 DNA: TGTGCCAGCAGCTTCGAACCCAGGGGGTGGGAGACCCAGTACTTC
J gene: TRBJ2-5; clone size: once; V gene: TRBV7-8; D gene: NA; CDR3 length: 14; CDR3 protein: CASSNYGPRETQYF; CDR3 DNA: TGTGCCAGCAGCAACTACGGGCCGCGAGAGACCCAGTACTTC
J gene: TRBJ1-1; clone size: NA; V gene: TRBV5-1; D gene: TRBD1; CDR3 length: 14; CDR3 protein: CASSLGQGYTEAFF; CDR3 DNA: TGCGCCAGCAGCCTGGGACAGGGCTACACTGAAGCTTTCTTT
J gene: TRBJ2-7; clone size: NA; V gene: TRBV12-1; D gene: NA; CDR3 length: 15; CDR3 protein: CASSPTVGPSYEQYF; CDR3 DNA: TGTGCCAGCAGCCCGACTGTAGGTCCCTCCTACGAGCAGTACTTC
J gene: TRBJ2-5; clone size: NA; V gene: TRBV6-5; D gene: NA; CDR3 length: 13; CDR3 protein: CASSYFLGQTQYF; CDR3 DNA: TGTGCCAGCAGTTACTTCTTGGGTCAGACCCAGTACTTC
J gene: TRBJ1-2; clone size: NA; V gene: TRBV3-1/TRBV3-2; D gene: TRBD1; CDR3 length: 15; CDR3 protein: CASSQRGQLNYGYTF; CDR3 DNA: TGTGCCAGCAGCCAAAGGGGACAGCTTAACTATGGCTACACCTTC
J gene: TRBJ2-3; clone size: NA; V gene: TRBV3-1/TRBV3-2; D gene: TRBD2; CDR3 length: 15; CDR3 protein: CASSQASGFTDTQYF; CDR3 DNA: TGTGCCAGCAGCCAAGCTAGCGGATTCACAGATACGCAGTATTTT
J gene: TRBJ2-1; clone size: once; V gene: TRBV6-6; D gene: TRBD1; CDR3 length: 15; CDR3 protein: CASNRQGDYYNEQFF; CDR3 DNA: TGTGCCAGCAACCGACAGGGCGACTACTACAATGAGCAGTTCTTC
J gene: TRBJ2-1; clone size: NA; V gene: TRBV24-1; D gene: NA; CDR3 length: 13; CDR3 protein: CATSDFAEDPQFF; CDR3 DNA: TGTGCCACCAGTGATTTTGCAGAGGATCCGCAGTTCTTC
J gene: TRBJ1-1; clone size: once; V gene: TRBV2; D gene: TRBD1; CDR3 length: 14; CDR3 protein: CASRDRGRETEAFF; CDR3 DNA: TGTGCCAGCAGAGACAGGGGGCGAGAGACTGAAGCTTTCTTT
J gene: TRBJ1-2; clone size: NA; V gene: TRBV28; D gene: NA; CDR3 length: 15; CDR3 protein: CASSLEDSSTRGYTF; CDR3 DNA: TGTGCCAGCAGTTTAGAGGACTCGAGCACTCGGGGCTACACCTTC
J gene: TRBJ2-3; clone size: few; V gene: TRBV5-6; D gene: TRBD2; CDR3 length: 16; CDR3 protein: CASSHSKRGGPDTQYF; CDR3 DNA: TGTGCCAGCAGTCATTCCAAGCGGGGGGGCCCCGATACGCAGTATTTT
J gene: TRBJ1-1; clone size: NA; V gene: TRBV12-3/TRBV12-4; D gene: TRBD1; CDR3 length: 13; CDR3 protein: CASSKDRANEAFF; CDR3 DNA: TGTGCCAGCAGCAAGGACAGGGCTAATGAAGCTTTCTTT